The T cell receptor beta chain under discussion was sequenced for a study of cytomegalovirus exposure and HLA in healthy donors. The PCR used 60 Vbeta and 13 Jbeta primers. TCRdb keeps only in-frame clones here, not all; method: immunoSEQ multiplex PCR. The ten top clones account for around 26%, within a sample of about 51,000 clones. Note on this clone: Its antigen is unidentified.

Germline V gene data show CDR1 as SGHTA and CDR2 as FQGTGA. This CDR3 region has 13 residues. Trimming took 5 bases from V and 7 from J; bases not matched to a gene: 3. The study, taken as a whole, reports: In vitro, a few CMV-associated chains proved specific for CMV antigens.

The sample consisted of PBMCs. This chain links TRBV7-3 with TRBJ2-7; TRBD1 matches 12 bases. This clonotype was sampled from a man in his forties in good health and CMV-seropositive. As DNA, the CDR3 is TGTGCCAGCAGCCGGGACAGGGGGCTTGAGCAGTACTTC. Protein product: CASSRDRGLEQYF.